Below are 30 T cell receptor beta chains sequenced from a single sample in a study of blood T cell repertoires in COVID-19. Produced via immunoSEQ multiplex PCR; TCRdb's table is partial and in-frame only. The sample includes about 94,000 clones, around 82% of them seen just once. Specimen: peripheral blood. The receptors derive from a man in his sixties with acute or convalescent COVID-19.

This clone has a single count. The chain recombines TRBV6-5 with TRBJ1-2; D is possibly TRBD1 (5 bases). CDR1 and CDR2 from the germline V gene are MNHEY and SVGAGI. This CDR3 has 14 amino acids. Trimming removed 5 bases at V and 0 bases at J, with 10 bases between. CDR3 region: CASSPTAANYGYTF. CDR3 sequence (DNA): TGTGCCAGCAGTCCGACAGCAGCTAACTATGGCTACACCTTC.

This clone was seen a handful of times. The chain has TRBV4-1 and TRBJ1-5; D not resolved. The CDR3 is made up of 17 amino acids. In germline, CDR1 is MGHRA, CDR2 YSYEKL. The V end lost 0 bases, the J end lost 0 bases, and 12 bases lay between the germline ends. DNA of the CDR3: TGCGCCAGCAGCCAAGATAAGCAAACCGGTAGCAATCAGCCCCAGCATTTT. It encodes CASSQDKQTGSNQPQHF.

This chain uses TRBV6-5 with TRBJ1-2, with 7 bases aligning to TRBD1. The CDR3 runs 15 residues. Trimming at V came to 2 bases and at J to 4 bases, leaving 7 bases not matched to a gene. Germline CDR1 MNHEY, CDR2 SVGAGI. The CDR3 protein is CASSYSRTGGYGYTF. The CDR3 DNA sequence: TGTGCCAGCAGTTACAGTCGGACAGGAGGCTATGGCTACACCTTC.

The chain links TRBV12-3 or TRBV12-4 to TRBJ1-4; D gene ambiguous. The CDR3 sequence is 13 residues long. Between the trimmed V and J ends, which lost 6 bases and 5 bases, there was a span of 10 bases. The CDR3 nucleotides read TGTGCCAGCAGCCCATACTGGAATGAAAAACTGTTTTTT. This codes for CASSPYWNEKLFF.

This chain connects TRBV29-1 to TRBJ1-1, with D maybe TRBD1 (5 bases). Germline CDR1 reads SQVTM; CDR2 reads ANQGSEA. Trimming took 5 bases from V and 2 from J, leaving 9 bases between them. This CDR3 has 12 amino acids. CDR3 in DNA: TGCAGCGTTCGACAGCGAAACACTGAAGCTTTCTTT. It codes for CSVRQRNTEAFF.

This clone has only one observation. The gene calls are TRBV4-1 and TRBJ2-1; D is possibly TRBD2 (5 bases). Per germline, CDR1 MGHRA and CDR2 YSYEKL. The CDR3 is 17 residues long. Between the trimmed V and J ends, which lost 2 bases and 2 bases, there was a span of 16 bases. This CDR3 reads CASSQTRLRSAYNEQFF. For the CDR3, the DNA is TGCGCCAGCAGCCAAACCCGACTAAGATCGGCCTACAATGAGCAGTTCTTC.

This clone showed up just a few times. CDR3 loop: CASSGQGASGNTIYF. CDR3 DNA sequence: TGTGCCAGTAGTGGGCAGGGGGCATCTGGAAACACCATATATTTT. The rearrangement joins TRBV19 to TRBJ1-3, with 8 bases that match TRBD1. Per the germline V gene, CDR1 is LNHDA and CDR2 is SQIVND (reference sequence). This CDR3 has 15 amino acids. V was clipped by 5 bases and J by 1 base; unmatched bases: 4.

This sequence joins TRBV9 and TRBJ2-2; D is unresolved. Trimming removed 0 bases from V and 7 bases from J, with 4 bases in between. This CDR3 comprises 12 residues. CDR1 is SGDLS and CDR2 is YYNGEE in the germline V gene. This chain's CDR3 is CASSVVHGELFF. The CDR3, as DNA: TGTGCCAGCAGCGTAGTCCACGGGGAGCTGTTTTTT.

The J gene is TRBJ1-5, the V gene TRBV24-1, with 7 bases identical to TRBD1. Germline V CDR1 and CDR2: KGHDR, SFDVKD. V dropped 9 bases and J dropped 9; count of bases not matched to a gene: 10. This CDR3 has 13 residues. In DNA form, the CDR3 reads TGTGCCACCCGGGCAGGGGGACTTGGGCCCCAGCATTTT. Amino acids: CATRAGGLGPQHF.

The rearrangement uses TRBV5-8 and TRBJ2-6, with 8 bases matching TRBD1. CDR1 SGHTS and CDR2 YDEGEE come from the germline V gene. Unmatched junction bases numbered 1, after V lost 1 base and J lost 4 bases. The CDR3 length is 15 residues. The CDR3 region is CASSLQGAGANVLTF. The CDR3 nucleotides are TGTGCCAGCAGCTTGCAGGGGGCGGGGGCCAACGTCCTGACTTTC.

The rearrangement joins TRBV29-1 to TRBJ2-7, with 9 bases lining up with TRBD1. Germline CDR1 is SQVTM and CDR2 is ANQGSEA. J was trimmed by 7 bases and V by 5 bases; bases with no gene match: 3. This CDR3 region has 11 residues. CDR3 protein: CSVMTGGEQYF. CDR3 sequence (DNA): TGCAGCGTTATGACAGGGGGAGAGCAGTACTTC.

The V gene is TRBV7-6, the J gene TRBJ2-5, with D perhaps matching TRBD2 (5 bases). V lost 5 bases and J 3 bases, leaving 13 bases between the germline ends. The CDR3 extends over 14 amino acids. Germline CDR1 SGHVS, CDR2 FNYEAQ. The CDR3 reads CASSLTGSEETQYF. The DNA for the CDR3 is TGTGCCAGCAGCCTAACGGGATCTGAAGAGACCCAGTACTTC.

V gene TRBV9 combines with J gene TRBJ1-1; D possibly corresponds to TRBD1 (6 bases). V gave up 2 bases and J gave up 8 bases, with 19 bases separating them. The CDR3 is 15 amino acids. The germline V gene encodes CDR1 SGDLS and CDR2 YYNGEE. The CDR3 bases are TGTGCCAGCAGCGTTTCCGGCCTAATCGGGACAGAAGCTTTCTTT. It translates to CASSVSGLIGTEAFF.

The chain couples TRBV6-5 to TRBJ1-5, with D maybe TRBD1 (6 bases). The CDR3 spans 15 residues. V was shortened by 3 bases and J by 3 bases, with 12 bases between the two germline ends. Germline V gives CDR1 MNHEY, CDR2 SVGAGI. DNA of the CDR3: TGTGCCAGCAGTTATAAGACAGGACTCAATCAGCCCCAGCATTTT. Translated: CASSYKTGLNQPQHF.

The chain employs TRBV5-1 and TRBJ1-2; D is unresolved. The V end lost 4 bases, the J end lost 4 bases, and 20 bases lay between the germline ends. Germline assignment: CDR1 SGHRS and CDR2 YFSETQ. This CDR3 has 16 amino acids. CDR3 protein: CASSPASGLAFYGYTF. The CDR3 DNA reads TGCGCCAGCAGCCCCGCATCAGGACTCGCCTTCTATGGCTACACCTTC.

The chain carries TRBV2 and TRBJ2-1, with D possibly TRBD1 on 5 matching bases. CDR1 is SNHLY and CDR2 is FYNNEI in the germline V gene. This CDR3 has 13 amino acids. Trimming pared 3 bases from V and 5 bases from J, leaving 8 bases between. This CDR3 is CASSDPGHNEQFF. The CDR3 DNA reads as TGTGCCAGCAGTGATCCAGGGCACAATGAGCAGTTCTTC.

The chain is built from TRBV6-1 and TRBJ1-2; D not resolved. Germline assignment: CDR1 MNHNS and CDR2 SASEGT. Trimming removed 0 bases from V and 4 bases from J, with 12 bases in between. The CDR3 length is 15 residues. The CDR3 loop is CASSEARMSGYGYTF. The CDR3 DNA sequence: TGTGCCAGCAGTGAAGCGCGAATGTCTGGCTATGGCTACACCTTC.

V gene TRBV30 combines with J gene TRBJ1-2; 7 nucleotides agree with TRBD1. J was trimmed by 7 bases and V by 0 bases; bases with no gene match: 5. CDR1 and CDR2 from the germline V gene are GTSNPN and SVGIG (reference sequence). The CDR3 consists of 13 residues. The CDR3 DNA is TGTGCCTGGAGTGTTGGGACAGAGATTGGCTACACCTTC. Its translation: CAWSVGTEIGYTF.

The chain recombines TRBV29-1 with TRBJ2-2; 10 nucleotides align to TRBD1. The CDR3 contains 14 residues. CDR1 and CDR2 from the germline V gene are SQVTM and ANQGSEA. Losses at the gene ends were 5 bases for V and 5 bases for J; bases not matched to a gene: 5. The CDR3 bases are TGCAGCGTTAGAGGGGGACAGGGGACCGGGGAGCTGTTTTTT. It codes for CSVRGGQGTGELFF.

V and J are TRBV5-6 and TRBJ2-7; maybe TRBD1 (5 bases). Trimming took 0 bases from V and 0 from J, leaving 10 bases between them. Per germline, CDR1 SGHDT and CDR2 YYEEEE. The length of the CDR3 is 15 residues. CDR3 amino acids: CASSLATEFSYEQYF. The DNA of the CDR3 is TGTGCCAGCAGCTTGGCGACAGAGTTCTCCTACGAGCAGTACTTC.

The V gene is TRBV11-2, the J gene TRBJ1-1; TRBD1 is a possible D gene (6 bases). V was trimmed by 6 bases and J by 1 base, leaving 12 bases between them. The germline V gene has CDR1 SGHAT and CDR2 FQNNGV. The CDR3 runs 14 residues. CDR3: CASSRQVSNTEAFF. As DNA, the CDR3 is TGTGCCAGCAGTCGACAGGTTTCGAACACTGAAGCTTTCTTT.

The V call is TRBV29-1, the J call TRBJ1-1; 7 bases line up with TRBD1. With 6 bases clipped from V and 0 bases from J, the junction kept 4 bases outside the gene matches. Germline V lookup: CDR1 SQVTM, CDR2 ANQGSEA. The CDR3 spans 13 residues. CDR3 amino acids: CSVRTGLNTEAFF. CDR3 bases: TGCAGCGTCCGGACAGGATTGAACACTGAAGCTTTCTTT.

CDR3 amino acids: CATSDVSGGAGETQYF. The CDR3 DNA sequence: TGTGCCACCAGTGATGTTAGCGGGGGGGCCGGGGAGACCCAGTACTTC. J is TRBJ2-5 and V is TRBV24-1; 11 bases fit TRBD2. Germline CDR1 reads KGHDR; CDR2 reads SFDVKD. The V gene end was trimmed by 3 bases and the J gene end by 5 bases; junction bases not matched to a gene: 7. The CDR3 runs 16 residues.

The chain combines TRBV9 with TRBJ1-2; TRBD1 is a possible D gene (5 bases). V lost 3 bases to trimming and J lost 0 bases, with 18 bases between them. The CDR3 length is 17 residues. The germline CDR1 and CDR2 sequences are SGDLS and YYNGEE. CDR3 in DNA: TGTGCCAGCAGCGCCCAATTCAGGGAGGGAGCTAACTATGGCTACACCTTC. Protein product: CASSAQFREGANYGYTF.

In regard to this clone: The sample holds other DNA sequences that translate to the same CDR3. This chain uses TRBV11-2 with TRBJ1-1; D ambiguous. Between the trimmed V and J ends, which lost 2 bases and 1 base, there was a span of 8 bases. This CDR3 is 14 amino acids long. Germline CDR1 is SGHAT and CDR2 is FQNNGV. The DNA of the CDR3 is TGTGCCAGCAGCTTAAATGGGAGGAACACTGAAGCTTTCTTT. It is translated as CASSLNGRNTEAFF.

This chain's CDR3 is CASSPPGRGIGEAFF. The CDR3 coding sequence is TGCGCCAGCAGCCCGCCAGGCAGGGGGATCGGTGAAGCTTTCTTT. The rearrangement uses TRBV5-1 and TRBJ1-1, with 7 bases fitting TRBD1. The CDR3 runs 15 residues. Germline values: CDR1 SGHRS, CDR2 YFSETQ. With V trimmed by 4 bases and J by 7 bases, 13 bases remained unmatched.

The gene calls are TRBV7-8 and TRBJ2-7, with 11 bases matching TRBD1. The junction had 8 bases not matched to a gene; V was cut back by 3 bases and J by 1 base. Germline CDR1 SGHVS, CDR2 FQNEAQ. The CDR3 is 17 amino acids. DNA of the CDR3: TGTGCCAGCAGCTTTGGACAGGGGGCTTCCTTTTCCTACGAGCAGTACTTC. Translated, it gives CASSFGQGASFSYEQYF.

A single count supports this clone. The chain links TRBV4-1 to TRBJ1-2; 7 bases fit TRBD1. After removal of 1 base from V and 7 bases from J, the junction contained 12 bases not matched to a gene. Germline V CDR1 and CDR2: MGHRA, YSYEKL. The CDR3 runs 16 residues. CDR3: CASSQAATGAVSGYTF. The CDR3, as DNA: TGCGCCAGCAGCCAAGCCGCTACAGGGGCTGTGAGTGGCTACACCTTC.

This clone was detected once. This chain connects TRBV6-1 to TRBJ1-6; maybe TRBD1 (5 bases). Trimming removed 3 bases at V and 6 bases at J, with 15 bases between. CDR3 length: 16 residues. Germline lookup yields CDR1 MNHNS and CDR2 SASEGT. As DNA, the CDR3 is TGTGCCAGCAGTGAGAGTCCAGGGCAGTCTAATTCACCCCTCCACTTT. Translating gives CASSESPGQSNSPLHF.

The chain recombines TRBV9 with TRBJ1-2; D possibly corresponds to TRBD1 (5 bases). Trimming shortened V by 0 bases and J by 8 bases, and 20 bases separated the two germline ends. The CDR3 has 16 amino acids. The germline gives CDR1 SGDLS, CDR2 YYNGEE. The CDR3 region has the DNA TGTGCCAGCAGCGTAGCTTATAGCTCGACAGTTGGGGGCTACACCTTC. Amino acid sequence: CASSVAYSSTVGGYTF.